The 11 T cell receptor beta chains presented below share a single source sample, sequenced in a study of blood T cells in healthy people across ages. Using a J-beta primer mix together with a sample-barcoded 5' primer, a second PCR was run for roughly 7 to 11 cycles. One entry per CDR3 protein results from TCRdb running MiXCR on the 5' RACE reads. This sample carries 1.5 million to 2 million distinct CDR3 sequences, roughly 27% of them seen once, and the ten largest clones take about 8%. Sequenced material: blood. The origin of the receptors is a young woman in good health.

The J gene is TRBJ1-2, the V gene TRBV7-2; no firm D call. The CDR3 is 14 residues long. The germline gives CDR1 SGHTA, CDR2 FQGNSA. Trimming pared 3 bases from V and 4 bases from J, leaving 12 bases between. The CDR3 is CASSFAKGSYGYTF. The CDR3 nucleotides read TGTGCCAGCAGCTTCGCCAAAGGGAGCTATGGCTACACCTTC.

The chain employs TRBV29-1 and TRBJ2-1; 8 nucleotides match TRBD2. Germline CDR1 and CDR2: SQVTM and ANQGSEA. The CDR3 loop spans 15 amino acids. J gave up 4 bases and V 4 bases, and 9 bases lay outside the gene matches. The CDR3 here is CSVVERESVYNEQFF. The CDR3, as DNA: TGCAGCGTTGTAGAGCGGGAGTCTGTTTACAATGAGCAGTTCTTC.

This clonotype has more than one count but fewer than ten. J is TRBJ2-3 and V is TRBV29-1; 12 bases align to TRBD2. The CDR3 has 14 amino acids. Germline CDR1 and CDR2: SQVTM and ANQGSEA. The V gene end was trimmed by 6 bases and the J gene end by 2 bases; junction bases not matched to a gene: 3. CDR3 sequence (DNA): TGCAGCGTGAGACTAGCGGGGGCCACAGATACGCAGTATTTT. Translating it yields CSVRLAGATDTQYF.

This clonotype was detected ten times or more. The V gene is TRBV27, the J gene TRBJ2-7; perhaps TRBD2 as D (5 bases). The CDR3 consists of 14 residues. The V end was cut by 3 bases, the J end by 1 base, with 10 bases between. Germline loops: CDR1 MNHEY, CDR2 SMNVEV (reference sequence). The DNA for the CDR3 is TGTGCCAGCAGTTTCCGGGGTCCGTCCTACGAGCAGTACTTC. Its protein is CASSFRGPSYEQYF.

This clonotype was picked up a small number of times. J is TRBJ2-4 and V is TRBV4-1; possibly TRBD2 for D (5 bases). CDR1 and CDR2 from the germline V gene are MGHRA and YSYEKL. This CDR3 is 17 amino acids long. The germline V and J ends were trimmed by 0 bases and 3 bases, with 15 bases remaining between them. CDR3 bases: TGCGCCAGCAGCCAAGAGGCTAGCCGTTGGGGCAAAAACATTCAGTACTTC. It translates to CASSQEASRWGKNIQYF.

Regarding this clonotype: A much larger clone lies one base from this, so it may be a read error. The J gene is TRBJ1-1, the V gene TRBV18; D gene uncertain. CDR1 KGHSH and CDR2 LQKENI come from the germline V gene. This CDR3 has 13 residues. The V and J ends lost 3 bases and 3 bases respectively, with 8 bases between them. The CDR3 reads CASSPGMDTEAFF. The CDR3, as DNA: TGTGCCAGCTCACCCGGCATGGACACTGAAGCTTTCTTT.

This clonotype occurred a few times. The chain recombines TRBV2 with TRBJ2-7, with TRBD2 as a possible D gene (6 bases). Germline V gene data show CDR1 as SNHLY and CDR2 as FYNNEI. This CDR3 is built from 14 residues. The germline V and J ends were trimmed by 2 bases and 3 bases, with 11 bases remaining between them. Here the CDR3 DNA reads TGTGCCAGCAGTGAATACGGGAGCATCTACGAGCAGTACTTC. Translating gives CASSEYGSIYEQYF.

V and J are TRBV6-6 and TRBJ2-7, with unresolved D. This CDR3 region has 12 residues. Germline CDR1 reads MNHNY; CDR2 reads SVGAGI (reference sequence). V gave up 6 bases and J gave up 2 bases, with 8 bases separating them. The CDR3 DNA reads as TGTGCCAGCAGCGCGGCTACCTACGAGCAGTACTTC. Amino acids: CASSAATYEQYF.

This clonotype was seen many times. The chain combines TRBV6-6 with TRBJ1-5; tentative D call: TRBD1 (5 bases). CDR1 MNHNY and CDR2 SVGAGI come from the germline V gene (reference sequence). With 5 bases removed from V and 3 bases from J, the gap between germline ends came to 14 bases. This CDR3 is built from 15 residues. The CDR3 sequence: CASSLSGQFNQPQHF. CDR3 sequence (DNA): TGTGCCAGCAGTCTCTCGGGGCAGTTCAATCAGCCCCAGCATTTT.

This clonotype was seen many times. The CDR3, as DNA: TGCGCCAGCGACGAGGGGGGCTTTAGCACAGATACGCAGTATTTT. Translated, it gives CASDEGGFSTDTQYF. The chain joins TRBV10-2 to TRBJ2-3, with D perhaps assigned TRBD1 or TRBD2 (6 bases each). V shed 8 bases and J shed 0 bases, with 15 bases lying between them. CDR3 length: 15 residues. CDR1 and CDR2 (germline): WSHSY, SAAADI.

The CDR3 DNA reads TGCAGCGCCCAGGGGAACGCGAACACCGGGGAGCTGTTTTTT. It yields the protein CSAQGNANTGELFF. The chain is built from TRBV29-1 and TRBJ2-2; TRBD1 might be the D (6 bases). The CDR3 is made up of 14 amino acids. Germline CDR1 and CDR2: SQVTM and ANQGSEA. Deletions cut 7 bases from V and 0 bases from J, with 12 bases between.